The 25 T cell receptor beta chains presented below share a single source sample, sequenced in a study of cytomegalovirus exposure and HLA in healthy donors (dated by TCRdb to the late 2010s). To prepare the library, the immunoSEQ multiplex PCR assay was applied. For the multiplex PCR, a mixture combining 60 forward primers for TCR Vbeta segments and 13 reverse primers for TCR Jbeta segments was used. In its TCRdb copy, this immuneACCESS table keeps in-frame sequences only and misses some clones. Where compared with another copy, unresolved V genes explain less than half of these, and the others have no known cause. In this sample the table shows roughly 150,000 clones, around 84% of which occur a single time. Together, the top ten hold 1% of the sample. The sample taken for sequencing was PBMCs. The receptors were gathered from a boy between 2 and 15 years old in good health and CMV-seronegative.

This sequence joins TRBV19 and TRBJ1-1, with 11 nucleotides matching TRBD1. V shed 3 bases, J shed 0 bases, and the junction held 3 bases outside the gene matches. Germline V gene data show CDR1 as LNHDA and CDR2 as SQIVND (reference sequence). The CDR3 is made up of 16 amino acids. The CDR3 sequence: CASSIGQGAMNTEAFF. In nucleotides, the CDR3 is TGTGCCAGTAGTATTGGACAGGGGGCTATGAACACTGAAGCTTTCTTT.

The chain links TRBV5-5 to TRBJ1-1; possibly TRBD1 for D (6 bases). Germline-derived CDR1 and CDR2 are SGHKS and YYEKEE (reference sequence). The CDR3 totals 13 residues. Trimming cost V 0 bases and J 5 bases, with 8 bases left between them. The CDR3 protein is CASSLVRGTEAFF. CDR3 nucleotide sequence: TGTGCCAGCAGCTTGGTAAGGGGGACTGAAGCTTTCTTT.

J is TRBJ2-7 and V is TRBV5-1; tentatively, D is TRBD1 (5 bases). CDR1 SGHRS and CDR2 YFSETQ come from the germline V gene. Between the trimmed V and J ends, which lost 1 base and 2 bases, there was a span of 10 bases. CDR3 size: 14 residues. The CDR3 DNA is TGCGCCAGCAGCTTGAGGGGCGGACCCTACGAGCAGTACTTC. It encodes CASSLRGGPYEQYF.

The chain is built from TRBV7-2 and TRBJ1-5; 7 bases match TRBD1. The CDR3 has 15 amino acids. Losses at the gene ends were 2 bases for V and 3 bases for J; bases not matched to a gene: 4. In germline, CDR1 is SGHTA, CDR2 FQGNSA. CDR3 residues: CASSLIRGLNQPQHF. CDR3 in DNA: TGTGCCAGCAGCTTAATTAGGGGGCTCAATCAGCCCCAGCATTTT.

The rearrangement uses TRBV19 and TRBJ1-4; 8 bases map to TRBD1. Germline CDR1 is LNHDA and CDR2 is SQIVND (reference sequence). V shed 5 bases and J 6 bases; nucleotides not matched to a gene: 8. The CDR3 loop spans 15 amino acids. The DNA of the CDR3 is TGTGCCAGTAGTCCCTTCAGGGGGCGGGATGAAAAACTGTTTTTT. It encodes CASSPFRGRDEKLFF.

The V gene is TRBV5-1, the J gene TRBJ2-1; 11 positions match TRBD1. V was clipped by 6 bases and J by 8 bases; unmatched bases: 10. In germline, CDR1 is SGHRS, CDR2 YFSETQ. This CDR3 has 15 residues. The CDR3 sequence is CASTIGQGASDEQFF. CDR3 DNA sequence: TGCGCCAGCACCATCGGACAGGGGGCGTCCGATGAGCAGTTCTTC.

The rearrangement joins TRBV7-9 to TRBJ2-2; D is perhaps TRBD1 (5 bases). This CDR3 region has 14 residues. Germline V gene lookup returns CDR1 SEHNR and CDR2 FQNEAQ (reference sequence). Trimming pared 5 bases from V and 5 bases from J, leaving 12 bases between. CDR3 region: CASSPGMRTGELFF. For the CDR3, the DNA is TGTGCCAGCAGCCCAGGGATGAGAACCGGGGAGCTGTTTTTT.

This chain joins TRBV29-1 and TRBJ2-5; perhaps TRBD2 as D (6 bases). The CDR3 is made up of 13 amino acids. The V end was cut by 4 bases, the J end by 3 bases, with 12 bases between. The germline V gene has CDR1 SQVTM and CDR2 ANQGSEA. CDR3 in amino acids: CSVARGKKETQYF. The CDR3 region has the DNA TGCAGCGTTGCCCGGGGGAAGAAAGAGACCCAGTACTTC.

The chain is built from TRBV28 and TRBJ2-5; D gene unclear. There are 13 residues in the CDR3. The germline V gene encodes CDR1 MDHEN and CDR2 SYDVKM. The V end was cut by 5 bases, the J end by 7 bases, with 14 bases between. The CDR3 DNA reads as TGTGCCAGCAGTGTAAATGGGCCCTGGACCCAGTACTTC. Translated, it gives CASSVNGPWTQYF.

This clone appeared once. This chain connects TRBV4-1 to TRBJ2-3; no definite D call. Trimming took off 3 bases at V and 0 bases at J, with 16 bases between the two ends. CDR1 is MGHRA and CDR2 is YSYEKL in the germline V gene. This CDR3 has 17 amino acids. The CDR3 bases are TGCGCCAGCAGCCATGTCCAGGTCGGTTCTAGCACAGATACGCAGTATTTT. Its translation is CASSHVQVGSSTDTQYF.

The V gene is TRBV28, the J gene TRBJ1-5; 9 positions match TRBD1. In germline, CDR1 is MDHEN, CDR2 SYDVKM. There are 15 residues in the CDR3. The trim removed 7 bases at V and 6 bases at J, leaving 10 bases unmatched. This CDR3 is CASTPRGQGSQPQHF. CDR3 DNA sequence: TGTGCCAGCACCCCTAGGGGACAGGGTAGTCAGCCCCAGCATTTT.

This rearrangement joins TRBV5-4 to TRBJ1-2; D perhaps matches TRBD1 (6 bases). Germline V gene data show CDR1 as SGHNT and CDR2 as YYREEE (reference sequence). The CDR3 has 13 residues. V dropped 4 bases and J dropped 2 bases, with 9 bases sitting between them. In DNA, the CDR3 is TGTGCCAGCAGCCGCGGACAGAACTATGGCTACACCTTC. Protein: CASSRGQNYGYTF.

The chain combines TRBV30 with TRBJ1-2; TRBD1 matches at 8 bases. J was trimmed by 4 bases and V by 3 bases; bases with no gene match: 4. In germline, CDR1 is GTSNPN, CDR2 SVGIG (reference sequence). The CDR3 covers 13 residues. Written as DNA, the CDR3 is TGTGCCTGGAGGCCCACAGGGGGCTATGGCTACACCTTC. This gives the protein CAWRPTGGYGYTF.

V gene TRBV6-5 combines with J gene TRBJ1-1; D might be TRBD1 (5 bases). Germline V gene sequence: CDR1 MNHEY, CDR2 SVGAGI. The CDR3 spans 14 residues. Deletions cut 2 bases from V and 6 bases from J, with 13 bases between. The CDR3 DNA sequence: TGTGCCAGCAGTTACAACGGTCGGACACCTGAAGCTTTCTTT. As protein: CASSYNGRTPEAFF.

V and J are TRBV9 and TRBJ1-4, with 9 positions matching TRBD1. Germline-derived CDR1 and CDR2 are SGDLS and YYNGEE. The CDR3 runs 14 residues. J gave up 7 bases and V 3 bases, and 4 bases lay outside the gene matches. The CDR3 coding sequence is TGTGCCAGCAGCGGCGGGACAGGGAGTGAAAAACTGTTTTTT. It specifies CASSGGTGSEKLFF. Together with reference TRBV9 and TRBJ1-4, the CDR3 gives the full variable domain: DSGVTQTPKHLITATGQRVTLRCSPRSGDLSVYWYQQSLDQGLQFLIQYYNGEERAKGNILERFSAQQFPDLHSELNLSSLELGDSALYFCASSGGTGSEKLFFGSGTQLSVL.

The chain is built from TRBV11-2 and TRBJ2-7, with 7 bases lining up with TRBD2. The CDR3 extends over 12 amino acids. Trimming at V came to 3 bases and at J to 6 bases, leaving 2 bases not matched to a gene. Germline CDR1 is SGHAT and CDR2 is FQNNGV. The CDR3 coding sequence is TGTGCCAGCAGCTTGGGGGGGGTCGAGCAGTACTTC. Translated: CASSLGGVEQYF. The whole variable domain, remainder taken from reference TRBV11-2 and TRBJ2-7, is EAGVAQSPRYKIIEKRQSVAFWCNPISGHATLYWYQQILGQGPKLLIQFQNNGVVDDSQLPKDRFSAERLKGVDSTLKIQPAKLEDSAVYLCASSLGGVEQYFGPGTRLTVT.

The CDR3 DNA reads TGCAGCGTTGAAGCCCCCTCTGGACAGGCATTGAGGACCCAGTACTTC. Protein product: CSVEAPSGQALRTQYF. The chain is built from TRBV29-1 and TRBJ2-5; 7 positions agree with TRBD1. Unmatched junction bases numbered 15, after V lost 1 base and J lost 7 bases. The germline CDR1 and CDR2 sequences are SQVTM and ANQGSEA. The CDR3 is made up of 16 amino acids.

The V and J genes are TRBV6-5 and TRBJ1-3; 7 bases fit TRBD1. Germline CDR1 reads MNHEY; CDR2 reads SVGAGI. The CDR3 is 15 amino acids. The V segment lost 5 bases and the J segment 6 bases; nucleotides outside the gene matches: 10. The CDR3 region is CASSVDRVAANTIYF. CDR3 sequence (DNA): TGTGCCAGCAGTGTTGACAGGGTAGCCGCAAACACCATATATTTT.

The V gene is TRBV10-3, the J gene TRBJ2-5; 9 positions agree with TRBD2. The J call may be wrong; the DNA end is better matched by TRBJ2-7. Germline CDR1 is ENHRY and CDR2 is SYGVKD. This CDR3 is built from 14 residues. The CDR3 here is CAISENSGSYEQYF. The CDR3 nucleotides read TGTGCCATCAGTGAGAATAGCGGGAGCTACGAGCAGTACTTC.

The V and J genes are TRBV7-6 and TRBJ2-5; 10 bases align to TRBD2. The germline gives CDR1 SGHVS, CDR2 FNYEAQ. V shed 2 bases and J 1 base; nucleotides not matched to a gene: 4. This CDR3 region has 16 residues. CDR3 protein: CASSLSASGGQETQYF. The CDR3 DNA follows: TGTGCCAGCAGCTTAAGTGCTAGCGGGGGCCAAGAGACCCAGTACTTC.

The V gene is TRBV10-2, the J gene TRBJ2-7, with 10 bases fitting TRBD1. The junction had 6 bases not matched to a gene; V was cut back by 0 bases and J by 4 bases. Germline V CDR1 and CDR2: WSHSY, SAAADI. CDR3 length equals 16 residues. The CDR3 DNA follows: TGCGCCAGCAGTGAGTCCCGGACAGGGGGAGAGTACGAGCAGTACTTC. It is translated as CASSESRTGGEYEQYF.

The genes are TRBV5-4 and TRBJ2-5; maybe TRBD1 (5 bases). V was clipped by 4 bases and J by 0 bases, with 16 bases between them. The CDR3 runs 16 residues. Germline CDR1 reads SGHNT; CDR2 reads YYREEE (reference sequence). This CDR3 reads CASSPTLTEDQETQYF. Written as DNA, the CDR3 is TGTGCCAGCAGCCCAACCCTGACAGAGGACCAAGAGACCCAGTACTTC.

This rearrangement joins TRBV4-1 to TRBJ2-3, with D maybe TRBD1 (6 bases). Germline V lookup: CDR1 MGHRA, CDR2 YSYEKL. The CDR3 has 18 amino acids. The V end lost 4 bases, the J end lost 5 bases, and 25 bases lay between the germline ends. CDR3 in DNA: TGCGCCAGCAGCCGAAATACCGGGACACCGAAGGCAGAAGATACGCAGTATTTT. Residues: CASSRNTGTPKAEDTQYF.

This chain connects TRBV6-1 to TRBJ1-1, with D possibly matching TRBD1 (5 bases). Germline loops: CDR1 MNHNS, CDR2 SASEGT. This CDR3 has 19 amino acids. V lost 2 bases and J lost 3, with 25 bases in between. The DNA for the CDR3 is TGTGCCAGCAGTGAAATGTGGAACAGGCCCGGCGGGATGGACACTGAAGCTTTCTTT. Its protein is CASSEMWNRPGGMDTEAFF.

The gene calls are TRBV30 and TRBJ2-3; no reliable D call. Looked up from germline, CDR1 is GTSNPN and CDR2 is SVGIG (reference sequence). The V and J ends lost 2 bases and 0 bases respectively, with 9 bases between them. The CDR3 has 14 amino acids. The CDR3 DNA sequence: TGTGCCTGGAGTTCAGCGCGGAGCACAGATACGCAGTATTTT. Translating it yields CAWSSARSTDTQYF.